This TCR beta chain came from a study of vaccination and CD4 T cells after COVID-19. Study details: Controls used CEFX viral epitopes (positive), HIV-1 Nef peptides (negative), or no peptide.

There are 13 residues in the CDR3. The germline V gene encodes CDR1 ENHRY and CDR2 SYGVKD. V lost 7 bases and J 3 bases, leaving 12 bases between the germline ends. Treatment meaning: roughly 10-day PBMC culture with coronavirus spike peptide pools or control peptides (ViraFEST assay). Investigators obtained the unexposed donor's CD4+ T cells before the COVID-19 pandemic (2011-2018). Antigen-specific T cell expansion with peptide pools preceded TCR sequencing in the ViraFEST approach. The Oncomine TCR Beta short-read assay sequenced DNA from cultured CD4+ T cells. One entry per CDR3 protein results from TCRdb running MiXCR on the PCR reads. The sample has about 7,800 distinct CDR3 sequences; around two fifths are singletons. As regards this clonotype: No antigen is known for it.

Findings and limits, study-wide: Relatively small numbers of convalescent patients were studied, with no early post-infection timepoints included. Post-vaccination, and not before, a median roughly 86% of reactive clones appeared in convalescent patients.

Specimen: CD4+ T cells from blood, cultured in vitro. The receptor was isolated from a human donor in good health. The V gene is TRBV10-3, the J gene TRBJ1-1; D is undetermined. The CDR3 sequence: CAITGSSDTEAFF. The CDR3 coding sequence is TGTGCCATCACGGGCTCCTCGGACACTGAAGCTTTCTTT.